This T cell receptor beta chain originates from a study of cytotoxic CD8 clonotypes in ibrutinib-treated CLL. Study-wide points: Higher circulating CD8+ T-cell counts strongly accompanied higher baseline clonality, above age-matched healthy donors. Under therapy, public clonotypes either contracted or stayed stable, and they were uncommon. Increased clonality at ibrutinib response gave way to a return toward baseline at progression.

Clones were read by immunoSEQ multiplex PCR, and TCRdb kept only the in-frame ones, dropping some. The sample shows some 200,000 clones, about 75% of them seen only once. This clone was detected only a few times. Its specificity is unknown. With 4 bases clipped from V and 6 bases from J, the junction kept 5 bases outside the gene matches. This CDR3 has 15 amino acids. Germline CDR1 MGHRA, CDR2 YSYEKL. Here the sequenced sample was PBMCs, taken after 12 months of ibrutinib treatment. The chain links TRBV4-1 to TRBJ2-1, with TRBD2 matching over 11 bases. This TCR was recovered from a human donor with chronic lymphocytic leukemia. CDR3 in amino acids: CASSPTSGMTNEQFF. CDR3 DNA sequence: TGCGCCAGCAGCCCGACTAGCGGGATGACCAATGAGCAGTTCTTC.